This is a list of T cell receptor beta chains from one sample in a study of T cell repertoires in cytomegalovirus infection. TCRdb itself ran the reads through MiXCR, one entry per CDR3 protein. The sample lists approximately 250,000 distinct CDR3 sequences, approximately 13% occurring once. Sequenced sample: PBMCs. Every receptor here comes from a human donor in good health (CMV status not recorded). Some clones in this sample may be carry-over from other donors' samples. Both conserved end residues are part of each CDR3. D genes are given only for firm matches. Clone sizes are given selectively: once, few, many, or a class where the clone is expanded.

V	D	J	size	CDR3	DNA
TRBV6-2/TRBV6-3	NA	TRBJ2-7	many	CASSPSFYEQYF	TGTGCCAGCAGTCCCTCTTTCTACGAGCAGTACTTC
TRBV20-1	NA	TRBJ2-1	few	CSANNPTGRTERVYNEQFF	TGCAGTGCTAATAACCCCACAGGGAGGACGGAACGGGTGTACAATGAGCAGTTCTTC
TRBV4-3	NA	TRBJ1-2	many	CASSQEGIDGYTF	TGCGCCAGCAGCCAAGAGGGGATAGATGGCTACACCTTC
TRBV5-1	NA	TRBJ1-5	many	CASSESGGDQPQHF	TGCGCCAGCAGTGAATCCGGCGGTGATCAGCCCCAGCATTTT
TRBV28	TRBD1	TRBJ1-2	many	CASSPLTGEGGYTF	TGTGCCAGCAGTCCTCTGACAGGGGAAGGTGGCTACACCTTC
TRBV29-1	NA	TRBJ2-7	few	CSYTLGRAYEQYF	TGCAGCTACACCCTGGGTAGGGCCTACGAGCAGTACTTC
TRBV7-9	NA	TRBJ1-2	many	CASSLNSQGGGYTF	TGTGCCAGCAGCTTAAACAGTCAAGGCGGTGGCTACACCTTC
TRBV28	NA	TRBJ1-5	few	CASGGLGGNQPQHF	TGTGCCAGCGGAGGCCTCGGGGGCAATCAGCCCCAGCATTTT
TRBV5-6	NA	TRBJ1-2	once	CASSLARQTSGYTF	TGTGCCAGCAGCTTGGCTCGGCAGACCTCTGGCTACACCTTC
TRBV19	TRBD2	TRBJ2-7	NA	CASSAGGRANDEQYF	TGTGCCAGTAGTGCCGGCGGGAGGGCCAACGACGAGCAGTACTTC
TRBV7-2	NA	TRBJ2-5	many	CASSQIVGGVRETQYF	TGTGCCAGCAGCCAGATAGTTGGAGGGGTCAGAGAGACCCAGTACTTC
TRBV14	NA	TRBJ1-2	NA	CASSLRTQPSNYGYTF	TGTGCCAGCAGCCTCAGGACACAGCCGAGCAACTATGGCTACACCTTC
TRBV2	NA	TRBJ2-3	many	CASSERISTDTQYF	TGTGCCAGCAGCGAGCGGATTAGCACAGATACGCAGTATTTT
TRBV7-2	NA	TRBJ2-3	many	CASSFSSKDTQYF	TGTGCCAGCAGCTTCTCCTCCAAAGATACGCAGTATTTT